The sequence of this T cell receptor beta chain was determined in a study of cytomegalovirus exposure and HLA in healthy donors. Study conclusions and caveats: Data from an earlier analysis indicated that most TCR beta V segments were productive either about 90% or about 30% of the time. Some highly shared sequence variants likely arose as a pipeline artifact. Upon later analysis, TCR association rates were observed to vary by HLA locus, being highest for DRB1 and lowest for HLA-C.

Unrecorded immune exposure was likely among donors, who were nominally healthy when sampled. Primers: 60 Vbeta forward and 13 Jbeta reverse. The repertoire was sequenced with immunoSEQ multiplex PCR; TCRdb's copy has only in-frame clones and lacks some. The table lists approximately 150,000 clones, roughly 79% of them singletons. V shed 4 bases and J shed 10 bases, with 13 bases lying between them. Germline CDR1 and CDR2: SQVTM and ANQGSEA. The CDR3 is made up of 11 amino acids. Comment on this clone: Its cognate antigen is unknown.

The specimen was PBMCs. This receptor was obtained from a woman in her forties in good health and CMV-seronegative. This rearrangement joins TRBV29-1 to TRBJ1-1; D call uncertain. The CDR3 protein is CSVGSNSGAFF. Written as DNA, the CDR3 is TGCAGCGTTGGGTCAAATTCCGGAGCTTTCTTT.